What follows are 17 T cell receptor beta chains derived from one specimen sequenced in a study of OX40 agonist ivuxolimab in advanced cancers. TCRdb's table, derived via immunoSEQ multiplex PCR, lists solely in-frame clones and lacks some. The sample records some 74,000 clones, approximately 85% being singletons. Material: CD4+ or CD8+ T cells sorted from blood, obtained in a trial of the OX40 agonist ivuxolimab. These receptors were obtained from an adult with an advanced solid tumor such as melanoma, head and neck, liver or kidney cancer.

CDR3 in amino acids: CAISLGASRDTQYF. CDR3 DNA sequence: TGTGCCATCAGTCTGGGGGCATCGCGGGATACGCAGTATTTT. The V and J genes are TRBV10-3 and TRBJ2-3; tentatively, D is TRBD1 (6 bases). CDR1 and CDR2 from the germline V gene are ENHRY and SYGVKD. CDR3 size: 14 residues. Trimming shortened V by 5 bases and J by 6 bases, and 15 bases separated the two germline ends.

The rearrangement joins TRBV20-1 to TRBJ2-7; D call uncertain. The germline gives CDR1 DFQATT, CDR2 SNEGSKA (reference sequence). V was trimmed by 5 bases and J by 0 bases, leaving 5 bases between them. This CDR3 is 11 amino acids long. As DNA, the CDR3 is TGCAGTGCTGATAGCTCCTACGAGCAGTACTTC. Amino acid sequence: CSADSSYEQYF.

This sequence joins TRBV30 and TRBJ2-1; the D call may be TRBD1 or TRBD2 (6 bases each). Deletions cut 7 bases from V and 0 bases from J, with 10 bases between. This CDR3 has 13 residues. The germline V gene encodes CDR1 GTSNPN and CDR2 SVGIG (reference sequence). As DNA, the CDR3 is TGTGCCTTACAGGGAGGCTCCTACAATGAGCAGTTCTTC. Translation: CALQGGSYNEQFF.

This chain connects TRBV27 to TRBJ2-2; D not certain. CDR3 length: 13 residues. V lost 7 bases, J lost 1 base, and 7 bases lay in between. CDR1 and CDR2 from the germline V gene are MNHEY and SMNVEV (reference sequence). This chain's CDR3 is CASTWRNTGELFF. CDR3 nucleotides: TGTGCCAGCACGTGGCGGAACACCGGGGAGCTGTTTTTT.

V gene TRBV7-2 combines with J gene TRBJ1-5; tentative D call: TRBD1 (5 bases). The germline V gene has CDR1 SGHTA and CDR2 FQGNSA. V was pared by 3 bases and J by 4 bases, with 13 bases between. This CDR3 is 15 amino acids long. This CDR3 reads CASSLRWGRNQPQHF. DNA for the CDR3: TGTGCCAGCAGCTTGAGGTGGGGACGGAATCAGCCCCAGCATTTT.

The genes are TRBV18 and TRBJ1-1, with 7 bases fitting TRBD1. The junction had 4 bases not matched to a gene; V was cut back by 8 bases and J by 4 bases. The CDR3 length is 12 residues. The germline gives CDR1 KGHSH, CDR2 LQKENI. CDR3 DNA sequence: TGTGCCAGCCGTTGGGACAGCACTGAAGCTTTCTTT. Residues: CASRWDSTEAFF.

The chain joins TRBV5-4 to TRBJ2-3; 9 positions agree with TRBD2. With V trimmed by 4 bases and J by 2 bases, 8 bases remained unmatched. This CDR3 has 16 amino acids. Germline CDR1 SGHNT, CDR2 YYREEE (reference sequence). CDR3 nucleotides: TGTGCCAGCAGCCCGGAGGCTAGCGGGACCACAGATACGCAGTATTTT. It codes for CASSPEASGTTDTQYF.

The rearrangement joins TRBV2 to TRBJ2-1; 13 bases match TRBD2. Per germline, CDR1 SNHLY and CDR2 FYNNEI. V was pared by 5 bases and J by 9 bases, with 16 bases of the junction left unmatched. CDR3 length: 18 residues. The CDR3 nucleotides read TGTGCCAGCAGTCAGAGACCCGGGACTAGCGGGAAGTCAGGTGAGCAGTTCTTC. It specifies CASSQRPGTSGKSGEQFF.

This clone was counted only a few times. The V and J genes are TRBV11-3 and TRBJ2-4; D assignment may be TRBD1 or TRBD2 (6 bases each). CDR1 is SGHNT, CDR2 YENEEA, per germline. The CDR3 is 14 amino acids. V was trimmed by 2 bases and J by 6 bases, leaving 11 bases between them. Here the CDR3 reads CASSLSGAPNIQYF. CDR3 bases: TGTGCCAGCAGCTTATCGGGGGCACCAAACATTCAGTACTTC.

V usage is TRBV27 and J usage is TRBJ2-7; unclear D gene. Germline V gene sequence: CDR1 MNHEY, CDR2 SMNVEV (reference sequence). The V end was cut by 2 bases, the J end by 1 base, with 12 bases between. The CDR3 covers 15 residues. As DNA, the CDR3 is TGTGCCAGCAGTTTAAATAATGGGAAATCCTACGAGCAGTACTTC. This codes for CASSLNNGKSYEQYF.

This clone has a handful of counts. The chain joins TRBV7-9 to TRBJ1-5; no definite D call. The CDR3 has 14 residues. From germline, CDR1 is SEHNR and CDR2 FQNEAQ (reference sequence). The V end was cut by 0 bases, the J end by 0 bases, with 3 bases between. The CDR3 DNA sequence: TGTGCCAGCAGCTTAGCAGATAGCAATCAGCCCCAGCATTTT. Translating gives CASSLADSNQPQHF.

The chain recombines TRBV6-1 with TRBJ2-1, with unresolved D. The CDR3 loop spans 13 amino acids. From germline, CDR1 is MNHNS and CDR2 SASEGT. Deletions cut 1 base from V and 8 bases from J, with 9 bases between. CDR3 nucleotides: TGTGCCAGCAGTGAAGTGGTTCCCGATGAGCAGTTCTTC. Amino acid sequence: CASSEVVPDEQFF.

V gene TRBV6-5 combines with J gene TRBJ2-5; D remains unclear. Germline V lookup: CDR1 MNHEY, CDR2 SVGAGI. The ends were cut back, 6 bases at V and 5 bases at J, with 16 bases in the middle. The CDR3 length is 14 residues. The CDR3 here is CASRDLRPGETQYF. Written as DNA, the CDR3 is TGTGCCAGCAGGGACCTAAGGCCGGGTGAGACCCAGTACTTC.

The chain couples TRBV5-1 to TRBJ2-7, with TRBD2 identical over 7 bases. This CDR3 has 14 residues. Trimming cost V 7 bases and J 0 bases; bases outside gene matches: 7. From germline, CDR1 is SGHRS and CDR2 YFSETQ. DNA of the CDR3: TGCGCCAGCCAAACCGGGACTAACTCCTACGAGCAGTACTTC. Translation: CASQTGTNSYEQYF.

In regard to this clone: The sample has other DNA sequences that encode this CDR3 too. The chain combines TRBV6-5 with TRBJ2-2; D might be TRBD2 (5 bases). Deletions cut 11 bases from V and 0 bases from J, with 10 bases between. The CDR3 covers 13 residues. Germline V gene data show CDR1 as MNHEY and CDR2 as SVGAGI. The CDR3: CAAAGANTGELFF. CDR3 in DNA: TGTGCCGCGGCGGGCGCGAACACCGGGGAGCTGTTTTTT.

The chain combines TRBV19 with TRBJ2-1, with a weak D call TRBD1 (7 bases). V dropped 0 bases and J dropped 3 bases, with 15 bases sitting between them. The CDR3 is 17 amino acids. CDR1 is LNHDA, CDR2 SQIVND, per germline (reference sequence). The CDR3 protein is CASSIDSAGGFYNEQFF. DNA for the CDR3: TGTGCCAGTAGTATAGATAGCGCAGGGGGGTTCTACAATGAGCAGTTCTTC.

This clone was observed a single time. The chain combines TRBV28 with TRBJ2-3; 11 bases fit TRBD2. With V trimmed by 2 bases and J by 5 bases, 6 bases remained unmatched. CDR3 size: 16 residues. CDR1 and CDR2 from the germline V gene are MDHEN and SYDVKM. The CDR3 reads CASSLRLAGRRDTQYF. The CDR3 nucleotides are TGTGCCAGCAGTTTAAGACTAGCGGGAAGAAGAGATACGCAGTATTTT.